This T cell receptor (beta chain) was recorded in a study of T cells in Graves' hyperthyroidism and ophthalmopathy. As concerns this clonotype: Antigen unknown.

The CDR3 has 16 amino acids. Germline-derived CDR1 and CDR2 are MNHNS and SASEGT. Trimming took 2 bases from V and 2 from J; bases not matched to a gene: 7. General study findings and limits: Classification by a 13 V-J model distinguished ophthalmopathy from stable hyperthyroidism. The model identified upcoming ophthalmopathy a median around 7.1 months ahead of onset. Most thyroid clonotypes expanded above 0.001 were also detected in blood.

TCR beta CDR3 sequences were amplified from RNA transcripts. The TCR CDR3 first-round RT-PCR relied on the HTBI primer set. TCRdb passed the multiplex PCR reads through MiXCR, listing each CDR3 protein once. The sample records roughly 520,000 distinct CDR3 sequences, roughly 24% being singletons. Material: blood. The rearrangement joins TRBV6-1 to TRBJ2-5, with TRBD1 matching 8 bases. The TCR was taken from a woman aged 25 to 39 with Graves' ophthalmopathy. CDR3 nucleotide sequence: TGTGCCAGCAGTGAAATGATGGGACAGGCACAAGAGACCCAGTACTTC. Translated: CASSEMMGQAQETQYF.